These 29 T cell receptor beta chains were sequenced from one sample in a study of T-cell reconstitution after alpha-beta-depleted transplantation in children. It was with unique molecular identifiers that the TCRbeta library was prepared. Each CDR3 protein gets one entry after TCRdb re-called the PCR reads with MiXCR. The sample yields 200,000 to 300,000 distinct CDR3 sequences, about 25% seen once. The sample here was PBMCs, taken before TCRalphabeta/CD19-depleted stem cell transplant. The receptors were gathered from a girl aged 2-10 years with Fanconi anemia, due to receive a stem cell transplant.

The chain combines TRBV5-1 with TRBJ1-2; 10 nucleotides align to TRBD1. CDR3 size: 15 residues. The J segment lost 3 bases and the V segment lost 4 bases, leaving 6 bases of the junction unmatched. CDR1 and CDR2 (germline): SGHRS, YFSETQ. DNA of the CDR3: TGCGCCAGCAGCAACCGGGACAGGGGAGACTATGGCTACACCTTC. It encodes CASSNRDRGDYGYTF.

This clonotype was counted at least ten times. The V gene is TRBV20-1, the J gene TRBJ1-5; a weak D match, TRBD1 (6 bases). The CDR3 is 14 residues long. V lost 0 bases and J 4 bases, leaving 10 bases between the germline ends. Per germline, CDR1 DFQATT and CDR2 SNEGSKA (reference sequence). CDR3 sequence (DNA): TGCAGTGCTAGAGATCCCAGGGGTAATCAGCCCCAGCATTTT. It translates to CSARDPRGNQPQHF.

The J gene is TRBJ1-3, the V gene TRBV29-1; D is uncertain. Germline CDR1 reads SQVTM; CDR2 reads ANQGSEA. The CDR3 is 14 residues long. The germline V and J ends were trimmed by 4 bases and 0 bases, with 10 bases remaining between them. CDR3 sequence (DNA): TGCAGCGTTGGAGTCTGGGACTCTGGAAACACCATATATTTT. Protein: CSVGVWDSGNTIYF.

The V call is TRBV7-2, the J call TRBJ2-3; D is possibly TRBD2 (5 bases). The CDR3 length is 18 residues. The germline V gene encodes CDR1 SGHTA and CDR2 FQGNSA. V shed 0 bases and J shed 5 bases, with 21 bases lying between them. The CDR3: CASSLALRAPPYKDTQYF. DNA of the CDR3: TGTGCCAGCAGCTTAGCGTTGAGGGCCCCCCCTTATAAAGATACGCAGTATTTT.

This chain links TRBV7-2 with TRBJ2-3, with no clear D. CDR1 and CDR2 from the germline V gene are SGHTA and FQGNSA. V was shortened by 0 bases and J by 1 base, with 8 bases between the two germline ends. The CDR3 length is 15 residues. The CDR3 nucleotides read TGTGCCAGCAGCTTAGCTCCCTGGGGCACAGATACGCAGTATTTT. Its protein product is CASSLAPWGTDTQYF.

The rearrangement links TRBV6-5 to TRBJ2-5, with a weak D call TRBD1 (6 bases). The CDR3 extends over 18 amino acids. Per germline, CDR1 MNHEY and CDR2 SVGAGI. V gave up 1 base and J gave up 4 bases, with 22 bases separating them. Here the CDR3 reads CASSYLVGGVGFGETQYF. The CDR3, as DNA: TGTGCCAGCAGTTACTTAGTTGGGGGCGTTGGATTTGGAGAGACCCAGTACTTC.

The chain combines TRBV20-1 with TRBJ2-7; maybe TRBD1 (6 bases). The CDR3 runs to 13 residues. With 3 bases removed from V and 3 bases from J, the gap between germline ends came to 12 bases. Germline V CDR1 and CDR2: DFQATT, SNEGSKA (reference sequence). CDR3 amino acids: CSASPGHFYEQYF. The CDR3 DNA is TGCAGTGCTAGTCCGGGACACTTCTACGAGCAGTACTTC.

The chain joins TRBV27 to TRBJ2-1; TRBD2 aligns across 9 bases. Germline loops: CDR1 MNHEY, CDR2 SMNVEV (reference sequence). V gave up 4 bases and J gave up 12 bases; unmatched junction bases: 10. This CDR3 comprises 14 residues. CDR3 protein: CASSYSFSGSVQFF. The CDR3 nucleotides read TGTGCCAGCAGTTACAGCTTTAGCGGGAGCGTGCAGTTCTTC.

This clonotype was observed a few times. This chain uses TRBV20-1 with TRBJ2-7; tentative D call: TRBD1 (6 bases). CDR1 and CDR2 from the germline V gene are DFQATT and SNEGSKA (reference sequence). The CDR3 contains 12 residues. Trimming removed 4 bases at V and 3 bases at J, with 10 bases between. The CDR3 coding sequence is TGCAGTGCTACCATGGACAGCTACGAGCAGTACTTC. Protein sequence: CSATMDSYEQYF.

In this sample, this clonotype turned up a few times. DNA for the CDR3: TGCGCCAGCAGCTTCCATGGTGGGACCCCGTCGCGGGACAGGGACAATGAGCAGTTCTTC. Its translation: CASSFHGGTPSRDRDNEQFF. The chain is built from TRBV5-1 and TRBJ2-1; 9 bases are shared with TRBD1. CDR3 size: 20 residues. V shed 2 bases and J 5 bases; nucleotides not matched to a gene: 20. Germline V gives CDR1 SGHRS, CDR2 YFSETQ.

This clonotype has a count of ten or more. The CDR3 DNA is TGCAGCGTTGAACGTTACGAAGAGACCCAGTACTTC. Translation gives CSVERYEETQYF. The chain couples TRBV29-1 to TRBJ2-5; no firm D call. Per the germline V gene, CDR1 is SQVTM and CDR2 is ANQGSEA. The V gene lost 2 bases and the J gene lost 3 bases, with 7 bases spanning the gap. The CDR3 runs 12 residues.

In its sample, this clonotype was seen many times. This sequence joins TRBV7-2 and TRBJ2-7, with D tentatively TRBD2 (6 bases). The ends were cut back, 4 bases at V and 1 base at J, with 8 bases in the middle. The CDR3 length is 13 residues. Germline CDR1 and CDR2: SGHTA and FQGNSA. CDR3 loop: CASSWRASYEQYF. The CDR3 DNA follows: TGTGCCAGCAGCTGGAGGGCGTCCTACGAGCAGTACTTC.

The V and J genes are TRBV20-1 and TRBJ1-5, with TRBD1 identical over 9 bases. Germline loops: CDR1 DFQATT, CDR2 SNEGSKA (reference sequence). The CDR3 contains 14 residues. V shed 5 bases, J shed 5 bases, and the junction held 7 bases outside the gene matches. CDR3 residues: CSAGDRARDQPQHF. The DNA for the CDR3 is TGCAGTGCTGGGGACAGGGCACGGGATCAGCCCCAGCATTTT.

This clonotype was recorded many times. This chain links TRBV27 with TRBJ2-7; the match to TRBD2 covers 9 bases. V shed 3 bases, J shed 2 bases, and the junction held 17 bases outside the gene matches. Germline V gene sequence: CDR1 MNHEY, CDR2 SMNVEV (reference sequence). This CDR3 has 19 residues. CDR3 sequence: CASSFKGPVVAGVPYEQYF. The CDR3 nucleotides read TGTGCCAGCAGTTTTAAGGGTCCGGTAGTAGCGGGAGTCCCCTACGAGCAGTACTTC.

The table lists this clonotype with many counts. V gene TRBV15 combines with J gene TRBJ2-1, with a tentative D call TRBD1 (6 bases). The CDR3 length is 17 residues. The V gene's germline CDR1 is LNHNV and CDR2 YYDKDF (reference sequence). Trimming removed 2 bases from V and 6 bases from J, with 20 bases in between. The CDR3: CATSRNTGRGGLNEQFF. CDR3 nucleotides: TGTGCCACCAGCAGAAATACAGGGCGAGGAGGACTCAATGAGCAGTTCTTC.

Turning to this clonotype: The conserved phenylalanine or tryptophan normally closing the CDR3 is absent here, so this likely arose from a read error. Because the CDR3's place on the DNA is in doubt, the DNA is left out and the CDR3 is given as listed by TCRdb. This chain links TRBV18 with TRBJ2-3; the D segment call TRBD2 is taken from the table without a DNA check. CDR1 KGHSH and CDR2 LQKENI come from the germline V gene. From its first to its last residue, the CDR3 has 15 amino acids. The CDR3 spells CASSPLTSGIDINRV.

At least ten counts were recorded for this clonotype. This chain links TRBV12-3 or TRBV12-4 with TRBJ2-7, with TRBD2 identical over 9 bases. This CDR3 comprises 15 residues. J was trimmed by 4 bases and V by 4 bases; bases with no gene match: 8. Here the CDR3 DNA reads TGTGCCAGCAGTTCGGAGAGCGGGAGGTCATACGAGCAGTACTTC. Protein sequence: CASSSESGRSYEQYF.

This clonotype has ten or more counts. V is TRBV20-1 and J is TRBJ2-7; D might be TRBD2 (7 bases). CDR1 and CDR2 (germline): DFQATT, SNEGSKA (reference sequence). The ends were cut back, 6 bases at V and 4 bases at J, with 19 bases in the middle. The CDR3 is 14 amino acids. The CDR3 nucleotides are TGCAGTGCCCCGAGGGGGAGGGGGATTTACGAGCAGTACTTC. Residues: CSAPRGRGIYEQYF.

The CDR3 protein is CASSLNFPLTSTDTQYF. The CDR3 DNA is TGTGCCAGCAGCTTAAATTTCCCTTTAACTAGCACAGATACGCAGTATTTT. The V call is TRBV7-3, the J call TRBJ2-3; the D is unclear. Germline CDR1 is SGHTA and CDR2 is FQGTGA. The CDR3 consists of 17 residues. V was cut by 1 base and J by 0 bases, with 14 bases left in between.

The genes are TRBV4-1 and TRBJ1-3, with 7 bases fitting TRBD1. J lost 4 bases, V lost 1 base, and 4 bases had no gene match. The germline V gene has CDR1 MGHRA and CDR2 YSYEKL. The CDR3 extends over 15 amino acids. Here the CDR3 reads CASSQGQGFGNTIYF. The DNA for the CDR3 is TGCGCCAGCAGCCAAGGACAGGGCTTCGGAAACACCATATATTTT.

In DNA, the CDR3 is TGTGCCAGCAGCCAAGATCGAGCGGAGAGTAACACAGATACGCAGTATTTT. It specifies CASSQDRAESNTDTQYF. This chain joins TRBV4-2 and TRBJ2-3; D possibly corresponds to TRBD2 (5 bases). Germline-derived CDR1 and CDR2 are LGHNA and YNFKEQ. CDR3 length equals 17 residues. V dropped 0 bases and J dropped 2 bases, with 15 bases sitting between them.

This clonotype has at least ten counts. V gene TRBV28 combines with J gene TRBJ2-3; D not certain. Germline V gene data show CDR1 as MDHEN and CDR2 as SYDVKM. Trimming pared 2 bases from V and 8 bases from J, leaving 11 bases between. CDR3 length: 13 residues. The CDR3 spells CASSLGVGSTQYF. The CDR3 DNA reads as TGTGCCAGCAGTTTAGGGGTGGGCAGTACGCAGTATTTT.

This clonotype was detected a few times. This chain links TRBV19 with TRBJ2-7; 12 bases match TRBD1. The CDR3 runs 15 residues. Germline-derived CDR1 and CDR2 are LNHDA and SQIVND (reference sequence). J was trimmed by 3 bases and V by 5 bases; bases with no gene match: 5. The CDR3 region is CASSDRDRGRYEQYF. The CDR3 region has the DNA TGTGCCAGTAGTGACCGGGACAGGGGGCGCTACGAGCAGTACTTC.

This clonotype was recorded many times. The chain links TRBV20-1 to TRBJ2-1; maybe TRBD2 (6 bases). The CDR3 contains 15 residues. CDR1 and CDR2 (germline): DFQATT, SNEGSKA (reference sequence). V lost 2 bases and J 4 bases, leaving 15 bases between the germline ends. The CDR3 nucleotides are TGCAGTGCTAGAAGCTTAGTCGGGGGTTACAATGAGCAGTTCTTC. The encoded protein is CSARSLVGGYNEQFF.

The sample holds many counts of this clonotype. The chain uses TRBV13 and TRBJ1-5; D possibly corresponds to TRBD1 (6 bases). Trimming shortened V by 4 bases and J by 3 bases, and 10 bases separated the two germline ends. The CDR3 contains 14 residues. Germline CDR1 and CDR2: PRHDT and FYEKMQ (reference sequence). This CDR3 is CASSSGQINQPQHF. The CDR3 nucleotides read TGTGCCAGCAGCTCCGGACAGATCAATCAGCCCCAGCATTTT.

This clonotype was picked up many times. The rearrangement uses TRBV6-1 and TRBJ2-7, with D maybe TRBD1 (6 bases). The germline CDR1 and CDR2 sequences are MNHNS and SASEGT. The CDR3 contains 16 residues. V was cut by 3 bases and J by 0 bases, with 15 bases left in between. The CDR3 spells CASSDPRGVGSYEQYF. In DNA form, the CDR3 reads TGTGCCAGCAGTGATCCCAGGGGAGTAGGCTCCTACGAGCAGTACTTC.

This clonotype was recorded at least ten times. The chain combines TRBV7-3 with TRBJ2-1, with unresolved D. Deletions cut 5 bases from V and 0 bases from J, with 11 bases between. The CDR3 has 15 amino acids. The germline V gene encodes CDR1 SGHTA and CDR2 FQGTGA. CDR3 nucleotides: TGTGCCAGCAGCCCCGTCCTCAGCTCCTACAATGAGCAGTTCTTC. Translating it yields CASSPVLSSYNEQFF.

The V gene is TRBV5-1, the J gene TRBJ1-2; the D gene is possibly TRBD1 (6 bases). This CDR3 comprises 16 residues. V lost 0 bases to trimming and J lost 3 bases, with 15 bases between them. Germline loops: CDR1 SGHRS, CDR2 YFSETQ. CDR3 amino acids: CASSLAGGAQYYGYTF. The CDR3, as DNA: TGCGCCAGCAGCTTGGCCGGGGGGGCACAGTACTATGGCTACACCTTC. The variable domain in full, completed from reference TRBV5-1 and TRBJ1-2, reads KAGVTQTPRYLIKTRGQQVTLSCSPISGHRSVSWYQQTPGQGLQFLFEYFSETQRNKGNFPGRFSGRQFSNSRSEMNVSTLELGDSALYLCASSLAGGAQYYGYTFGSGTRLTVV.

Ten or more counts support this clonotype. The rearrangement uses TRBV4-2 and TRBJ2-1; unclear D gene. CDR1 and CDR2 from the germline V gene are LGHNA and YNFKEQ. CDR3 length equals 12 residues. Deletions cut 4 bases from V and 7 bases from J, with 8 bases between. CDR3 loop: CASSPGWNEQFF. The CDR3 nucleotides read TGTGCCAGCAGCCCGGGCTGGAATGAGCAGTTCTTC.